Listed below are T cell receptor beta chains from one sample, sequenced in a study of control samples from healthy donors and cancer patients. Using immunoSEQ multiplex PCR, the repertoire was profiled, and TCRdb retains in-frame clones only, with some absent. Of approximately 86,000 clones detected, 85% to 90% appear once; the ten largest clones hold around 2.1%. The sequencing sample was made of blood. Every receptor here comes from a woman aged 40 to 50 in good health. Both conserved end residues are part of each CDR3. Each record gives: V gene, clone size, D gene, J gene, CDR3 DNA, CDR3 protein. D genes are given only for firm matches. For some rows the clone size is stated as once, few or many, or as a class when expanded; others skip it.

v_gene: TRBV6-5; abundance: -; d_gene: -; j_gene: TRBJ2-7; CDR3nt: TGTGCCAGCAGAGATACAGGGTACTCCTACGAGCAGTACTTC; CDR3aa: CASRDTGYSYEQYF
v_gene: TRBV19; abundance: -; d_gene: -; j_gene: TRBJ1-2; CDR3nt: TGTGCCAGTAACCCACGGGCGGGCGGTGGTCTGGGCTACACCTTC; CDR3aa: CASNPRAGGGLGYTF
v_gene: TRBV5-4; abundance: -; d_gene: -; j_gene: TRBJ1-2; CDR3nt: TGTGCCAGCAGCCTCCCCCAGGCTCCGAGCTACACCTTC; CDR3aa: CASSLPQAPSYTF
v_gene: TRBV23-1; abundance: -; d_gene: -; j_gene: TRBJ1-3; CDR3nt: TGCGCCAGCAGATGGATGTATGGAAACACCATATATTTT; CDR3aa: CASRWMYGNTIYF
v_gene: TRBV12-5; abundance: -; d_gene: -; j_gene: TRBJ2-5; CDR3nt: TGTGCTAGTGGTTTGGACACAGGGACGGGCAAAGAGACCCAGTACTTC; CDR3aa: CASGLDTGTGKETQYF
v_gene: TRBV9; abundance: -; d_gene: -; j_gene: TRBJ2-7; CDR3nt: TGTGCCAGCAGCCCGGACAGTCTCCCCTACGAGCAGTACTTC; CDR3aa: CASSPDSLPYEQYF
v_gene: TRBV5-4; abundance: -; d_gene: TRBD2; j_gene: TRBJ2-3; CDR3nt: TGTGCCAGCAGCTCGGCGGGGGGGCATCCAGATACGCAGTATTTT; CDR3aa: CASSSAGGHPDTQYF
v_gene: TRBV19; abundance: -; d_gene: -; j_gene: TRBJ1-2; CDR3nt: TGTGCCAGTAGTTTCGGACAGCCGAGGGTAAAGATTGGCTACACCTTC; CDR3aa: CASSFGQPRVKIGYTF
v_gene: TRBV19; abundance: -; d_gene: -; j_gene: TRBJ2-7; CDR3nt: TGTGCCAGTAGTAGCAGGCCTGACAGGCTGGGCGAGCAGTACTTC; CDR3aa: CASSSRPDRLGEQYF
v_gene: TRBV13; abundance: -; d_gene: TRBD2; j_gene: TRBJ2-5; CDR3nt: TGTGCCAGCACCCCCCGTGGTGCTAGCGGGGGGGCGGAGGAGACCCAGTACTTC; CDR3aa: CASTPRGASGGAEETQYF
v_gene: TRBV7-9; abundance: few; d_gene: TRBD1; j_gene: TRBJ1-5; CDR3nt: TGTGCCAGCAGCTTTTCGGGACAGGGGGCTGGACAGCCCCAGCATTTT; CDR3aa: CASSFSGQGAGQPQHF
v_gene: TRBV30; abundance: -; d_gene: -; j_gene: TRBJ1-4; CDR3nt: TGTGCCTGGAGGAGGCAGGGGAGAGAAAAACTGTTTTTT; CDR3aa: CAWRRQGREKLFF
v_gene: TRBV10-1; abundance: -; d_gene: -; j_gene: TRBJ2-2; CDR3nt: TGCGCCAGCAGTGAGGGAGTAGCCCGTAACACCGGGGAGCTGTTTTTT; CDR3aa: CASSEGVARNTGELFF
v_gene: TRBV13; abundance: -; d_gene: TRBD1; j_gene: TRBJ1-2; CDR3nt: TGTGCCAGCAGCTCCACCGGACAGGGGGCGAATGGCTACACCTTC; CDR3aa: CASSSTGQGANGYTF
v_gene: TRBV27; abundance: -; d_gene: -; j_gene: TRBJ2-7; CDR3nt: TGTGCCAGCAGTTTAATCGGGGAGTTCGAGCAGTACTTC; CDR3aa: CASSLIGEFEQYF
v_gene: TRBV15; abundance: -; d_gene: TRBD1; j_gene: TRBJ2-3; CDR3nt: TGTGCCACCAGCAGCGGGACAGGGTCTGATACGCAGTATTTT; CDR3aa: CATSSGTGSDTQYF
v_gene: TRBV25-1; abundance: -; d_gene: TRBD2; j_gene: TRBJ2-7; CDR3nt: TGTGCCAGCAGTGAATATATTCGGGAGGGAAAAGCCAACTACGAGCAGTACTTC; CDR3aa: CASSEYIREGKANYEQYF
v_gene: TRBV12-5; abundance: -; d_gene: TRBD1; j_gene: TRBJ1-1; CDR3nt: TGTGCTAGTGGTTTCGGACAGGGCCGGAAAGCTTTCTTT; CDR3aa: CASGFGQGRKAFF
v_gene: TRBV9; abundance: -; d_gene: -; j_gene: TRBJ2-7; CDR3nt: TGTGCCAGCAGCGTAGGAGGGGCCAGCTCCTACGAGCAGTACTTC; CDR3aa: CASSVGGASSYEQYF
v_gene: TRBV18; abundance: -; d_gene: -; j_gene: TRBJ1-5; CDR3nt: TGTGCCAGCTCACCACTTGGGCAGAGCAATCAGCCCCAGCATTTT; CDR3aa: CASSPLGQSNQPQHF
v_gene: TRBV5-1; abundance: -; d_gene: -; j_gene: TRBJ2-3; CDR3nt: TGCGCCAGCAGCTTGAACCCCCGCCCTCAGAGAGATACGCAGTATTTT; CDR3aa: CASSLNPRPQRDTQYF
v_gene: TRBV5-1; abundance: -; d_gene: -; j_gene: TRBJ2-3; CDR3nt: TGCGCCAGCACGGCGGGGTCCACAGATACGCAGTATTTT; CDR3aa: CASTAGSTDTQYF
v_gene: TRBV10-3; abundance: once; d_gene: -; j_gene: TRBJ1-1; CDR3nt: TGTGCCATCAGTGGGGAGGGTTCGAGAACTGAAGCTTTCTTT; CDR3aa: CAISGEGSRTEAFF
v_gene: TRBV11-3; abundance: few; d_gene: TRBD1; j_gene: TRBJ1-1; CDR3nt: TGTGCCAGCAGCTTAGACAGGGGGAACGCCAATGAAGCTTTCTTT; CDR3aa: CASSLDRGNANEAFF
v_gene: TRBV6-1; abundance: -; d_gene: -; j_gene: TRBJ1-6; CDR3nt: TGTGCCAGCAGTGAACCGGGAGAATTGAATTCACCCCTCCACTTT; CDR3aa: CASSEPGELNSPLHF
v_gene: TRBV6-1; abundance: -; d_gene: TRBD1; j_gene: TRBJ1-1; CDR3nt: TGTGCCAGCAGTGTGGACAGGGGCTTGGGGATGACTGAAGCTTTCTTT; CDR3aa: CASSVDRGLGMTEAFF